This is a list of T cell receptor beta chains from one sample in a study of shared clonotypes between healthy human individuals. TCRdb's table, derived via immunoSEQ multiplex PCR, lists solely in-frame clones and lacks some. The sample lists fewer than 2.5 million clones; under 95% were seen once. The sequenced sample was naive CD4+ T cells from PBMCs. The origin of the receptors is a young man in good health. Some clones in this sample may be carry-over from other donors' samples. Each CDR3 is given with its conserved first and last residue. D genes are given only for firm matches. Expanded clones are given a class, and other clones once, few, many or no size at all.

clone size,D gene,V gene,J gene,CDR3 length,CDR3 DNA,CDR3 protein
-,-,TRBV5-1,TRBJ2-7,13,TGCGCCAGCAGCGATCCCACAGGGTACGAGCAGTACTTC,CASSDPTGYEQYF
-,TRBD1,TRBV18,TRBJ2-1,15,TGTGCCAGCTCATTCTCGGGACAGGACTACAATGAGCAGTTCTTC,CASSFSGQDYNEQFF
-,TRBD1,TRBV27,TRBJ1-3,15,TGTGCCAGCACCCGGACAGGAACCTCTGGAAACACCATATATTTT,CASTRTGTSGNTIYF
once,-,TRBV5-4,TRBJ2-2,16,TGTGCCAGCCGGGAAGACCTCCCGACGAACACCGGGGAGCTGTTTTTT,CASREDLPTNTGELFF
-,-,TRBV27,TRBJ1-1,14,TGTGCCAGCAGTAATCCTAGGGGAGGCACTGAAGCTTTCTTT,CASSNPRGGTEAFF
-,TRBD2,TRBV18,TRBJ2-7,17,TGTGCCAGCTCACCACTTGGATCGGGCGGGAGGACAAACGAGCAGTACTTC,CASSPLGSGGRTNEQYF
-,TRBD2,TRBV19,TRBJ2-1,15,TGTGCCAGTAGGGCAGGGACTAGCGGCTTGAATGAGCAGTTCTTC,CASRAGTSGLNEQFF
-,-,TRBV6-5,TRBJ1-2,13,TGTGCCAGCAGCCTTGGCACAGGGTATGGCTACACCTTC,CASSLGTGYGYTF
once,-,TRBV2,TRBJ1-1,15,TGTGCCAGCAGCGAAAGTCGGGGGGCGGCCACTGAAGCTTTCTTT,CASSESRGAATEAFF
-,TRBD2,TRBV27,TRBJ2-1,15,TGTGCCAGCAGTCACGGGACTAGCGGAAACCATGAGCAGTTCTTC,CASSHGTSGNHEQFF
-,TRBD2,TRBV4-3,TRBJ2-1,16,TGCGCCAGCAGCCAAGCTCGACTAGCGGGAGACAATGAGCAGTTCTTC,CASSQARLAGDNEQFF
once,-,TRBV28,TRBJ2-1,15,TGTGCCAGCAGTTCTTTGCGCGGCAGATGGGATGAGCAGTTCTTC,CASSSLRGRWDEQFF
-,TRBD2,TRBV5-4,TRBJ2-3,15,TGTGCCAGCAGCTTGGTGGCTAGCGGGATAGATACGCAGTATTTT,CASSLVASGIDTQYF
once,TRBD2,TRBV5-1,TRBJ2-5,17,TGCGCCAGCAGCCAGACTAGCGGGAGGGCCGAGGGGGAGACCCAGTACTTC,CASSQTSGRAEGETQYF
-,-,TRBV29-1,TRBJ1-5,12,TGCAGCGTCTACAGGGCGGGCGAGCCCCAGCATTTT,CSVYRAGEPQHF
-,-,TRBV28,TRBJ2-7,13,TGTGCCAGCAGCCGGCAGAGCACCTACGAGCAGTACTTC,CASSRQSTYEQYF
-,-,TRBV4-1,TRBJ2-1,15,TGCGCCAGCAGCCAAGATGAACTAGCTTTAGATGAGCAGTTCTTC,CASSQDELALDEQFF
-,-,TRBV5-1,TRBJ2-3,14,TGCGCCAGCAGCTTCACGGGTTTCACAGATACGCAGTATTTT,CASSFTGFTDTQYF
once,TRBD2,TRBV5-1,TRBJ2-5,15,TGCGCCAGCAGCCCTAGGGTTAGCGGGGAAGAGACCCAGTACTTC,CASSPRVSGEETQYF
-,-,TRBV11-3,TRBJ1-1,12,TGTGCCAGCAGCGACGGAGGTACTGAAGCTTTCTTT,CASSDGGTEAFF
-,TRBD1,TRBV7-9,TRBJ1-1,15,TGTGCCAGCAGCCCCTCGACAGGGGTGGGCACTGAAGCTTTCTTT,CASSPSTGVGTEAFF
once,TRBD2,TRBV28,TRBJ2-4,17,TGTGCCAGCAGGCCCCCCGGGCGGGAGCACACCAAAAACATTCAGTACTTC,CASRPPGREHTKNIQYF
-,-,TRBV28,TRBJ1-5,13,TGTGCCAGCAGAGGACGGCTTTATCAGCCCCAGCATTTT,CASRGRLYQPQHF
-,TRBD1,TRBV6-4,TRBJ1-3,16,TGTGCCAGCAGTGACCCGGACAGGGGGCCTCGAAACACCATATATTTT,CASSDPDRGPRNTIYF
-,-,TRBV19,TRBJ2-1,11,TGTGCCAGTAGTATGGTGGATGAGCAGTTCTTC,CASSMVDEQFF
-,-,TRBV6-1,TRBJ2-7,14,TGTGCCAGCAGTGAAGCGTTCAGAGATTACGAGCAGTACTTC,CASSEAFRDYEQYF
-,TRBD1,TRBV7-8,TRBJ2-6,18,TGTGCCAGCAGCCTCCGGGACAGGGGAAACTCTGGGGCCAACGTCCTGACTTTC,CASSLRDRGNSGANVLTF
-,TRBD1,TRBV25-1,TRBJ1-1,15,TGTGCCAGCATGAGGCTCGGGACAGCTCACACTGAAGCTTTCTTT,CASMRLGTAHTEAFF
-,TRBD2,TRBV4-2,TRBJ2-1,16,TGTGCCAGCAGCCAAGGGCCTAGCGGGCCTTACAATGAGCAGTTCTTC,CASSQGPSGPYNEQFF
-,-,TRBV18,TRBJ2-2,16,TGTGCCAGCTCACCAGGGGCACCCGCGAACACCGGGGAGCTGTTTTTT,CASSPGAPANTGELFF
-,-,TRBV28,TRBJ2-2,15,TGTGCCAGCAGCACGGCACAGGGTAACACCGGGGAGCTGTTTTTT,CASSTAQGNTGELFF
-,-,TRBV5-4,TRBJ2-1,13,TGTGCCAGCAGCCTGAAGGCCCTCAATGAGCAGTTCTTC,CASSLKALNEQFF
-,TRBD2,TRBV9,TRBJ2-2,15,TGTGCCAGCAGCGTCGGGACTAGGATCGTCGGGGAGCTGTTTTTT,CASSVGTRIVGELFF
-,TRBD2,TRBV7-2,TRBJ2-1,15,TGTGCCAGCAGCTTAGAGGCTAGCGGGAGGGCCTTACAGTTCTTC,CASSLEASGRALQFF
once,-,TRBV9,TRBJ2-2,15,TGTGCCAGCAGCGTAGCCCCCCACCCCACCGGGGAGCTGTTTTTT,CASSVAPHPTGELFF
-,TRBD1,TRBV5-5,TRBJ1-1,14,TGTGCCAGCAGCCGCGGGACAGTGAACACTGAAGCTTTCTTT,CASSRGTVNTEAFF
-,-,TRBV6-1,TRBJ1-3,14,TGTGCCAGCAGGGTTGACAGTTCTGGAAACACCATATATTTT,CASRVDSSGNTIYF
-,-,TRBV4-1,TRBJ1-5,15,TGCGCCAGCAGCCACGAACAGGGAAGCCACCAGCCCCAGCATTTT,CASSHEQGSHQPQHF
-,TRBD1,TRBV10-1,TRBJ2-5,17,TGCGCCAGCAGTGAGTCTGCCGGGACAGGTGAACAAGAGACCCAGTACTTC,CASSESAGTGEQETQYF
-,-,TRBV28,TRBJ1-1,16,TGTGCCAGCAGTGACCCGACTGGGCGGTTGAACACTGAAGCTTTCTTT,CASSDPTGRLNTEAFF
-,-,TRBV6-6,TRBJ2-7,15,TGTGCCAGCAGTTACTCTTCGGAGGCCTTCTACGAGCAGTACTTC,CASSYSSEAFYEQYF
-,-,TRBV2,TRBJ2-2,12,TGTGCCAGCAGCCCTTATCCCGGGGAGCTGTTTTTT,CASSPYPGELFF
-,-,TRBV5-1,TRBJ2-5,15,TGCGCCAGCAGCAAGGACCGAGGGGTCCAGGAGACCCAGTACTTC,CASSKDRGVQETQYF
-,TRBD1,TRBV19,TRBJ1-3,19,TGTGCCAGTAGCACCGGGACAGGGGCTTCCAAAGACCCTGGAAACACCATATATTTT,CASSTGTGASKDPGNTIYF
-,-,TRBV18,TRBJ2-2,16,TGTGCCAGCTCACAAACCTCATGGGGCCGGACCGGGGAGCTGTTTTTT,CASSQTSWGRTGELFF
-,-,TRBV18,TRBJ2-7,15,TGTGCCAGCTCACCACCGTCAGAGGACAAAATCGAGCAGTACTTC,CASSPPSEDKIEQYF
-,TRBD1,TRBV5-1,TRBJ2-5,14,TGCGCCAGCAGCATAGGACAGGGAGGTGAGACCCAGTACTTC,CASSIGQGGETQYF
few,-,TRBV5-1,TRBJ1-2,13,TGCGCCAGCAGGGGGACGGAGAACTATGGCTACACCTTC,CASRGTENYGYTF
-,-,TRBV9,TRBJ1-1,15,TGTGCCAGCAGCGTAACCGGGGACTTGAACACTGAAGCTTTCTTT,CASSVTGDLNTEAFF
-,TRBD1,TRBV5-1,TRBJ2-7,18,TGCGCCAGCAGCTTTATACCGGGACAGGGCGCTAATCAATACGAGCAGTACTTC,CASSFIPGQGANQYEQYF
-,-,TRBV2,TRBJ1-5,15,TGTGCCAGCAGTGAAGCTGCAGGCCTAAATCAGCCCCAGCATTTT,CASSEAAGLNQPQHF
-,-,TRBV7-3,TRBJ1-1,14,TGTGCCAGCAGCCGTGGACAGTGGGGCACTGAAGCTTTCTTT,CASSRGQWGTEAFF
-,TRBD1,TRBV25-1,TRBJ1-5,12,TGTGCCAGCAGTGGGGGACAGGGGGCCCAGCATTTT,CASSGGQGAQHF
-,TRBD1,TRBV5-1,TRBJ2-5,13,TGCGCCAGCAGCTCTCGGACAGGAGAGACCCAGTACTTC,CASSSRTGETQYF
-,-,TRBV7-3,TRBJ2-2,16,TGTGCCAGCAGCTTAAGGAGGCAGGAGAACACCGGGGAGCTGTTTTTT,CASSLRRQENTGELFF
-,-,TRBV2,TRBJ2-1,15,TGTGCCAGCAGTGTAGGGCGGGATGGCTACAATGAGCAGTTCTTC,CASSVGRDGYNEQFF
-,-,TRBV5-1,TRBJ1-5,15,TGCGCCAGCAGCTTGGGGGCAGGGGGCAATCAGCCCCAGCATTTT,CASSLGAGGNQPQHF